This T cell receptor (beta chain) is from a study of shared T cell receptors in the human thymus. Only one count was recorded for this clone. Trimming removed 2 bases from V and 4 bases from J, with 10 bases in between. Germline CDR1 is SGHNT and CDR2 is YYREEE (reference sequence). The CDR3 totals 13 residues. Using immunoSEQ multiplex PCR, the repertoire was profiled, and TCRdb retains in-frame clones only, with some absent. Of about 660,000 clones listed, roughly 90% are singletons. These data were also reused for a study on human thymus T cells. That report notes: Healthy Finnish infants undergoing corrective surgery for congenital heart defects provided the donor material. V and J gene usage appeared biased in thymic and blood repertoires.

This clonotype was sampled from a boy younger than two with a congenital heart defect. The chain couples TRBV5-4 to TRBJ2-7; D possibly corresponds to TRBD1 (6 bases). Sequencing was performed on thymocytes. DNA of the CDR3: TGTGCCAGCAGCTTATACAGGGATTACGAGCAGTACTTC. This gives the protein CASSLYRDYEQYF.